This T cell receptor beta chain was captured in a study of OX40 agonist ivuxolimab in advanced cancers. Libraries were prepared by immunoSEQ multiplex PCR; TCRdb keeps only in-frame clonotypes and omits some of them. The sample has fewer than 75,000 clones; about 84% are singletons. CDR1 is SNHLY, CDR2 FYNNEI, per germline. The J segment lost 3 bases and the V segment lost 4 bases, leaving 10 bases of the junction unmatched. This CDR3 contains 17 residues. This receptor was taken from an adult with an advanced solid tumor such as melanoma, head and neck, liver or kidney cancer. The input for sequencing was CD4+ or CD8+ T cells sorted from blood, taken in a trial of the OX40 agonist ivuxolimab. V gene TRBV2 combines with J gene TRBJ2-3, with 10 bases lining up with TRBD2. This CDR3 reads CASSGLLAGVTTDTQYF. For the CDR3, the DNA is TGTGCCAGCAGTGGTTTGCTAGCGGGAGTAACGACAGATACGCAGTATTTT.